Listed here is a single TCR beta chain. The antigen is unknown. One junction end disagrees with the germline gene, perhaps due to a read error. Several immunoSEQ plates received, in even portions, the genomic DNA of each subset. The data were produced by immunoSEQ multiplex PCR, yet TCRdb's version contains in-frame clones alone and is incomplete. This table has over 2 million clones, 85% to 95% appearing once. The data are from a study of shared clonotypes between healthy human individuals. Study-wide points: Even with large depth, rarefaction showed that sorted-subset sequencing was incomplete.

Germline assignment: CDR1 SGHAT and CDR2 FQNNGV. The CDR3 covers 15 residues. The specimen was naive CD4+ T cells sorted from blood. Noted subset: CD45RA+ positively selected. The gene calls are TRBV11-2 and TRBJ1-2; D is uncertain. The clonotype originates from a man between 18 and 29 years old in good health. The chain's CDR3 is CASNLGLTVNYGYTF. The CDR3 DNA is TGTGCCAGCAACTTAGGGTTAACAGTTAACTATGGCTACACCTTC. The complete variable domain, with remaining parts taken from reference TRBV11-2 and TRBJ1-2, reads EAGVAQSPRYKIIEKRQSVAFWCNPISGHATLYWYQQILGQGPKLLIQFQNNGVVDDSQLPKDRFSAERLKGVDSTLKIQPAKLEDSAVYLCASNLGLTVNYGYTFGSGTRLTVV.